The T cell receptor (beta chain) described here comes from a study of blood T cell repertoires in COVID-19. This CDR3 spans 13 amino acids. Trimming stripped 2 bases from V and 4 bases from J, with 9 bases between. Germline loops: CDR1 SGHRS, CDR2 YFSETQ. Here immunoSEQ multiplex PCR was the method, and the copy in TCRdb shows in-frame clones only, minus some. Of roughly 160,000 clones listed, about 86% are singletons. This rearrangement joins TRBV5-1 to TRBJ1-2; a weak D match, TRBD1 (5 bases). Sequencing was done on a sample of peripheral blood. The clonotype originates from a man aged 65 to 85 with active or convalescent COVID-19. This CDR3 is CASSFSQGYGYTF. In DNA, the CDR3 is TGCGCCAGCAGCTTTAGCCAGGGCTATGGCTACACCTTC.